The clone carrying this T cell receptor (beta chain) was observed a handful of times. The antigen is not known. It was with 60 Vbeta and 13 Jbeta primers that the PCR ran. Sequencing was performed with immunoSEQ multiplex PCR; in TCRdb, only in-frame clones are kept and a portion is missing. The table includes over 100,000 clones, around 65% detected once. The data were taken from a study of cytomegalovirus exposure and HLA in healthy donors. Study outcomes and limitations: Many donors carried some public TCRs, although rarity characterized most TCR sequences. Likely technical artifact: a cluster of highly shared sequence variants. CMV serostatus was the only immune exposure information that was available. According to an earlier analysis, most TCR beta V segments yielded productive rearrangements about 90% or about 30% of the time.

Trimming pared 4 bases from V and 11 bases from J, leaving 18 bases between. This CDR3 contains 14 residues. Germline values: CDR1 SGHTA, CDR2 FQGNSA. Sequencing was done on a sample of PBMCs. The receptor was isolated from a man aged 18 to 35 in good health and CMV-seronegative. V gene TRBV7-2 combines with J gene TRBJ1-5; D remains ambiguous. This CDR3 reads CASSSDPSALTQHF. CDR3 sequence (DNA): TGTGCCAGCAGCTCCGACCCCTCCGCACTAACCCAGCATTTT.